This TCR beta chain emerged from a study of neurological immune-mediated disorders. V gave up 6 bases and J gave up 4 bases, with 8 bases separating them. The CDR3 is made up of 12 amino acids. In the case of this clonotype: Antigen: not known.

Regarding the study as a whole: Sharing of CDR3 amino acid sequences among expanded clones across subjects was absent, suggesting private repertoires in all groups.

Time point meaning: longitudinal time-point 1 (baseline). Unsorted libraries were prepared from 2 million PBMCs that had been stored at -80 C. The cDNA was synthesized by means of template-switch 5'RACE, which was carried out with 10-nucleotide random UMIs. Over 190 million TCR-beta sequences from 15-18 subjects came out of each sequencing run. TCRdb re-called the 5' RACE reads through MiXCR, storing one row per CDR3 protein. The sample yields some 54,000 distinct CDR3 sequences, roughly a tenth seen once. The J gene is TRBJ2-3, the V gene TRBV12-3 or TRBV12-4, with D uncertain. The source material was PBMCs. This clonotype was obtained from a male donor with HTLV-1-associated myelopathy (HAM/TSP). CDR3: CASRIRADTQYF. CDR3 coding DNA: TGTGCCAGCAGGATAAGGGCAGATACGCAGTATTTT.